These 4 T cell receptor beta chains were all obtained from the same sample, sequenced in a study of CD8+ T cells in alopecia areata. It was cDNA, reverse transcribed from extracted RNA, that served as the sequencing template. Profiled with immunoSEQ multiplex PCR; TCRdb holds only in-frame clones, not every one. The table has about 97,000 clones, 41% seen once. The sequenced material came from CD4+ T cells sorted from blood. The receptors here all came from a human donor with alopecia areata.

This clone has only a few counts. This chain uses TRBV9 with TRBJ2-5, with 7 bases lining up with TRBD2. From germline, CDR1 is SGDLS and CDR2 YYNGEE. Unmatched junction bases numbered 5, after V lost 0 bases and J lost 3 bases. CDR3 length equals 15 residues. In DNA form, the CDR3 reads TGTGCCAGCAGCGTAGGCCTAGCGGTAAAAGAGACCCAGTACTTC. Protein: CASSVGLAVKETQYF.

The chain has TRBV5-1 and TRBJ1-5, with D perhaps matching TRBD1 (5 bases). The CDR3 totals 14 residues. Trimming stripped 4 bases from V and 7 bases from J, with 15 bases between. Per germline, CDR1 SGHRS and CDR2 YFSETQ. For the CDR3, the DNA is TGCGCCAGCAGCGTTCCGGGACCGGGACAGCCCCAGCATTTT. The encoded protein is CASSVPGPGQPQHF.

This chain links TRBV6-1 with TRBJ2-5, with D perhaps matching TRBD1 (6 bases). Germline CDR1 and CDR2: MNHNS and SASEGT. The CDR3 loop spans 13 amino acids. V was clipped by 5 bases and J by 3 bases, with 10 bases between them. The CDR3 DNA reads TGTGCCAGCAGTCTCGACAGGAAAGAGACCCAGTACTTC. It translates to CASSLDRKETQYF.

Here the CDR3 reads CASSRGVAEQYF. As DNA, the CDR3 is TGTGCCAGCAGCCGCGGGGTTGCCGAGCAGTACTTC. The gene calls are TRBV6-5 and TRBJ2-7; D is possibly TRBD2 (6 bases). The germline CDR1 and CDR2 sequences are MNHEY and SVGAGI. CDR3 length: 12 amino acids. V was pared by 6 bases and J by 6 bases, with 12 bases between.